This T cell receptor beta chain was recorded in a study of blood T cell repertoires in COVID-19. Overall study context: Sites in the United States, Italy and Spain provided acute and convalescent COVID-19 samples. Sample material is recorded as cDNA or gDNA derived from T cells, B-cell-depleted T cells, or PBMCs.

The CDR3 loop spans 14 amino acids. Germline V CDR1 and CDR2: MNHNS, SASEGT. The germline V and J ends were trimmed by 5 bases and 3 bases, with 12 bases remaining between them. Authors' data handling: Amplified reference gene primers provided the basis for estimating nucleated cell counts. Profiling relied on immunoSEQ multiplex PCR, and the TCRdb table lists in-frame clones only, not all of them. The V and J calls and the clone size are those of that table, but D and trimming were determined from the DNA. The table lists hundreds of thousands of clones, roughly 80% of them singletons. This TCR derives from a woman of 80 years or more with active or convalescent COVID-19. Sequencing was performed on peripheral blood. The chain employs TRBV6-1 and TRBJ2-3; possible D gene TRBD2, 5 bases. The CDR3 sequence: CASSPAGGTDTQYF. The CDR3 nucleotides read TGTGCCAGCAGTCCCGCGGGTGGAACAGATACGCAGTATTTT.